This T cell receptor beta chain was retrieved from a study of T cells in Graves' hyperthyroidism and ophthalmopathy. Study summary: Peripheral blood specimens were obtained at initial diagnosis, prior to any treatment. Findings and limits, study-wide: Most expanded thyroid clonotypes above 0.001 recurred in blood. Ophthalmopathy, as predicted by the model, came a median around 6.7 months after the prediction.

This clonotype occurred a few times. No antigen is known for it. The CDR3 sequence is 15 residues long. Germline V gene lookup returns CDR1 MGHRA and CDR2 YSYEKL. The junction had 5 bases not matched to a gene; V was cut back by 2 bases and J by 3 bases. It was uncontrolled infection, other autoimmune disease, pregnancy or lactation that excluded patients. Amplified TCR beta CDR3 regions came from RNA transcripts. The HTBI primer set was used in a first-round RT-PCR of the TCR CDR3. TCRdb re-analysed the multiplex PCR reads in MiXCR, keeping a single row per CDR3 protein. The data show approximately 530,000 distinct CDR3 sequences, 20% seen once.

The specimen was blood. The chain carries TRBV4-1 and TRBJ2-7, with 9 bases that match TRBD1. The receptor was derived from a man aged 35 to 55 with Graves' ophthalmopathy. The CDR3 protein is CASSQPDRGYYEQYF. CDR3 DNA: TGCGCCAGCAGCCAACCGGACAGGGGATACTACGAGCAGTACTTC.